The clone carrying this T cell receptor beta chain was observed many times. Its antigen is undetermined. Libraries of TCR beta came from quantitative 5'-RACE with molecular barcodes. TCRdb re-called the 5' RACE reads through MiXCR, storing one row per CDR3 protein. The data contain about 180,000 distinct CDR3 sequences, around a tenth of them singletons. J was trimmed by 9 bases and V by 1 base; bases with no gene match: 4. The germline V gene has CDR1 SGHVS and CDR2 FNYEAQ. The CDR3 extends over 14 amino acids. The entry originates in a study of CD8 T cells in ankylosing spondylitis. Findings and limits, study-wide: As reported, disease-linked clones showed significant enrichment in matched ankylosing spondylitis synovial fluid. Earlier authors reported some of these motif variants in reactive arthritis synovial fluid and blood. There was a TCR beta motif, made of fewer than 10 highly homologous variants, that appeared characteristic of ankylosing spondylitis blood.

This sequence originates from a female donor with ankylosing spondylitis or in good health (not recorded which). Sequenced input: blood, either unsorted or a sorted T cell fraction (not recorded which). The chain combines TRBV7-6 with TRBJ2-1; 9 nucleotides agree with TRBD2. CDR3 amino acids: CASSLGASGIEQFF. The DNA for the CDR3 is TGTGCCAGCAGCTTAGGTGCTAGCGGGATTGAGCAGTTCTTC.